This T cell receptor beta chain was profiled in a study of human T cells and chemical hapten exposure. The CDR3 has 12 residues. V lost 3 bases to trimming and J lost 6 bases, with 7 bases between them. Germline loops: CDR1 SEHNR, CDR2 FQNEAQ (reference sequence). TCRdb analysed the RACE reads with MiXCR anew, one entry per CDR3 protein. The repertoire holds about 84,000 distinct CDR3 sequences, with 10% to 14% as singletons. This clonotype was seen repeatedly, ten times or more. Indicated time point: patch test 3, about 24 weeks after DPC sensitization. Stated treatment: therapeutic diphenylcyclopropenone sensitization with weekly scalp DPC.

This rearrangement joins TRBV7-9 to TRBJ2-3, with D possibly TRBD2 on 5 matching bases. This specimen consisted of whole blood, obtained in connection with sensitization to the hapten diphenylcyclopropenone (DPC). The origin of this receptor is a woman aged 45-65 years with alopecia areata. Some clones in this sample may be carry-over from other donors' samples. The CDR3 here is CASSFERDTQYF. The CDR3 DNA follows: TGTGCCAGCAGCTTTGAGCGGGATACGCAGTATTTT.